Listed below are T cell receptor beta chains from one sample, sequenced in a study of blood T cell repertoires in COVID-19. Sequencing was performed with immunoSEQ multiplex PCR; in TCRdb, only in-frame clones are kept and a portion is missing. The sample comprises about 210,000 clones, roughly 90% of which are singletons, and 9% to 12% rests with the top ten. Sequencing input: PBMCs or T cells enriched from blood (not recorded which). The source is a man aged 18 to 30 with acute COVID-19. The CDR3 runs from the conserved cysteine through the conserved F or W. D genes are given only for firm matches. Clone sizes are given selectively: once, few, many, or a class where the clone is expanded.

TRBD1	NA	TRBV9	TRBJ2-7	TGTGCCAGCAGCGTAGAGGGGACAGGGTCCTACGAGCAGTACTTC	CASSVEGTGSYEQYF
TRBD1	NA	TRBV24-1	TRBJ2-4	TGTGCCACCAGTGACGCACAGACAGGGGACGCGTTTCAGTACTTC	CATSDAQTGDAFQYF
TRBD1	NA	TRBV28	TRBJ1-4	TGTGCCAGCAGGACGGACAGGCCAAATGAAAAACTGTTTTTT	CASRTDRPNEKLFF
TRBD2	NA	TRBV28	TRBJ2-2	TGTGCCAGCAGAACCATGCCGGGACTAGCGGGAGCAGCCGGGGAGCTGTTTTTT	CASRTMPGLAGAAGELFF
NA	NA	TRBV28	TRBJ1-2	TGTGCCAGCGGGGGGACCCTGGGGACCCCCTATGGCTACACCTTC	CASGGTLGTPYGYTF
TRBD2	NA	TRBV18	TRBJ2-3	TGTGCCAGCTCACCTCCCGGACTAGCGGGAGGGGGCACAGATACGCAGTATTTT	CASSPPGLAGGGTDTQYF
TRBD2	NA	TRBV27	TRBJ2-5	TGTGCCAGCAGTTTACAGTTTGGACTAGCGCCCGAAGAGACCCAGTACTTC	CASSLQFGLAPEETQYF
TRBD2	NA	TRBV7-2	TRBJ2-1	TGTGCCAGCAGCGTAGGACTAGCGGGAGGCTGGAATGAGCAGTTCTTC	CASSVGLAGGWNEQFF
TRBD2	NA	TRBV11-2	TRBJ2-5	TGTGCCAGCTCGACTAGCGGGAGTTCAGAGACCCAGTACTTC	CASSTSGSSETQYF
TRBD1	NA	TRBV11-3	TRBJ2-1	TGTGCCAGCAGCTACAGGGGTGGGGATGAGCAGTTCTTC	CASSYRGGDEQFF
NA	NA	TRBV5-5	TRBJ2-7	TGTGCCAGCAGCTCTACTGGCCTCCGGGACACTTCCTACGAGCAGTACTTC	CASSSTGLRDTSYEQYF
NA	NA	TRBV19	TRBJ2-5	TGTGCCAGTAGGGATGATCTAGCGCCTGAGACCCAGTACTTC	CASRDDLAPETQYF
NA	few	TRBV29-1	TRBJ2-1	TGCAGCGTATCCGGGATTTTGAGCTCCTACAATGAGCAGTTCTTC	CSVSGILSSYNEQFF
TRBD1	NA	TRBV12-3/TRBV12-4	TRBJ2-7	TGTGCCAGCAGAGGGACAGGGTCCTACGAGCAGTACTTC	CASRGTGSYEQYF
TRBD1	NA	TRBV19	TRBJ2-7	TGTGCCAGTAGTACCGGACAGGGCTACGAGCAGTACTTC	CASSTGQGYEQYF
NA	once	TRBV28	TRBJ2-3	TGTGCCAGCAGTTTCCATCCCGTAGTAGGCGGGAGCACAGATACGCAGTATTTT	CASSFHPVVGGSTDTQYF
TRBD2	NA	TRBV6-5	TRBJ2-7	TGTGCCAGCAGTTACTCGCGCGGGAGCTCCTACGAGCAGTACTTC	CASSYSRGSSYEQYF
TRBD1	NA	TRBV27	TRBJ1-4	TGTGCCAGCAGCCTGGACAGGGATAATGAAAAACTGTTTTTT	CASSLDRDNEKLFF
TRBD2	NA	TRBV10-3	TRBJ2-5	TGTGCCATCAGTGAGGGACTAGCGGTAGAGGCCCAGTACTTC	CAISEGLAVEAQYF
TRBD2	NA	TRBV5-4	TRBJ2-2	TGTGCCAGCAGCTTGTTTCGGACTAGCGGAGGGAGCACCGGGGAGCTGTTTTTT	CASSLFRTSGGSTGELFF
TRBD2	NA	TRBV9	TRBJ2-7	TGTGCCAGCAGCGTGGGGACTAGCGGGAAAGACGAGCAGTACTTC	CASSVGTSGKDEQYF
NA	NA	TRBV5-4	TRBJ1-1	TGTGCCAGCAGCTTTCAGAACACTGAAGCTTTCTTT	CASSFQNTEAFF
NA	NA	TRBV24-1	TRBJ1-2	TGTGCCACCAGTGCTCAGGGCTATGGCTACACCTTC	CATSAQGYGYTF
NA	NA	TRBV9	TRBJ1-2	TGTGCCAGCAGCGCGGGGAGTCCCTATGGCTACACCTTC	CASSAGSPYGYTF
TRBD2	NA	TRBV20-1	TRBJ2-5	TGCAGTGCTAGTCGCCTAGCGGGAGTGGGGCGGCAAGAGACCCAGTACTTC	CSASRLAGVGRQETQYF
NA	NA	TRBV27	TRBJ2-2	TGTGCCAGCAGTCCTACGGGGGCCGGGGAGCTGTTTTTT	CASSPTGAGELFF
TRBD2	NA	TRBV5-1	TRBJ2-5	TGCGCCAGCAGCTTGGTGGGGCCGCTTAGCGGGGAACAAGAGACCCAGTACTTC	CASSLVGPLSGEQETQYF
NA	NA	TRBV24-1	TRBJ2-2	TGTGCCACCAGTGAAGACAGGGAGGTCGGGGAGCTGTTTTTT	CATSEDREVGELFF
TRBD2	NA	TRBV7-3	TRBJ2-7	TGTGCCAGCAGCTTACTAGCGGGAGGAGGCTACGAGCAGTACTTC	CASSLLAGGGYEQYF
TRBD2	NA	TRBV27	TRBJ2-7	TGTGCCAGCAGGTGGGGGACTAGCAGCTACGAGCAGTACTTC	CASRWGTSSYEQYF
NA	NA	TRBV25-1	TRBJ2-1	TGTGCCAGCAGCGATAGAACTAGCCTCAATGAGCAGTTCTTC	CASSDRTSLNEQFF
TRBD2	few	TRBV19	TRBJ2-7	TGTGCCAGTAGTGGACTAGCGGAGACCTACGAGCAGTACTTC	CASSGLAETYEQYF
TRBD2	NA	TRBV7-9	TRBJ2-2	TGTGCCAGCGCCTGGAGACTAGCCGAGGACGGGGAGCTGTTTTTT	CASAWRLAEDGELFF